This is a list of T cell receptor beta chains from one sample in a study of blood T cells in healthy people across ages. Each CDR3 protein is one row after TCRdb ran MiXCR on the 5' RACE reads. The sample carries roughly 1,700,000 distinct CDR3 sequences, under 30% recorded once. The sequencing sample was made of blood. The receptors stem from a woman aged 25 to 39 in good health. Both conserved end residues are part of each CDR3. A D gene is named only where the DNA matches it firmly. For some rows the clone size is stated as once, few or many, or as a class when expanded; others skip it.

CDR3 protein,CDR3 DNA,clone size,J gene,V gene,D gene
CSARSAKNIQYF,TGCAGTGCTAGATCAGCCAAAAACATTCAGTACTTC,many,TRBJ2-4,TRBV20-1,.
CASSTLDRGNTEAFF,TGTGCCAGCAGCACCCTGGACAGGGGGAACACTGAAGCTTTCTTT,few,TRBJ1-1,TRBV7-9,TRBD1
CASSLRRGSETQYF,TGTGCCAGCAGCTTAAGGCGGGGGTCAGAGACCCAGTACTTC,.,TRBJ2-5,TRBV7-9,TRBD2
CAAQQGSSTDTQYF,TGTGCCGCCCAACAGGGCTCTAGCACAGATACGCAGTATTTT,.,TRBJ2-3,TRBV7-2,.
CASSYSGRDHNEQFF,TGTGCCAGCAGCTACAGCGGGAGGGACCACAATGAGCAGTTCTTC,few,TRBJ2-1,TRBV12-3/TRBV12-4,TRBD2
CSARAGTLPYEQYF,TGCAGTGCTAGGGCCGGGACATTGCCTTACGAGCAGTACTTC,.,TRBJ2-7,TRBV20-1,.
CSVKGSSYNEQFF,TGCAGCGTTAAAGGGAGCTCCTACAATGAGCAGTTCTTC,many,TRBJ2-1,TRBV29-1,.
CASSNSGTGTHEQYF,TGTGCCAGCAGTAACTCCGGGACAGGCACCCACGAGCAGTACTTC,few,TRBJ2-7,TRBV28,TRBD1
CSARRGADEQYF,TGCAGTGCTAGACGGGGGGCTGATGAGCAGTACTTC,many,TRBJ2-7,TRBV20-1,.
CASGLVLTGGPYYNEQFF,TGTGCTAGTGGTTTGGTACTGACTGGCGGGCCCTACTACAATGAGCAGTTCTTC,.,TRBJ2-1,TRBV12-5,.
CASSQEGPVRNSDERFF,TGTGCCAGCAGCCAAGAGGGCCCTGTACGGAATAGCGATGAGCGGTTCTTC,.,TRBJ2-1,TRBV14,.
CASRPRGGYTYEQYF,TGTGCCAGCAGGCCACGGGGGGGGTACACCTACGAGCAGTACTTC,few,TRBJ2-7,TRBV6-5,TRBD2
CASSVSRGGEQYF,TGTGCCAGTAGTGTATCTCGGGGTGGCGAGCAGTACTTC,.,TRBJ2-7,TRBV5-6,.
CASSHDRRTQHF,TGTGCCAGCAGCCACGACAGGAGGACCCAGCATTTT,.,TRBJ1-5,TRBV2,.
CASSSGLAGTSTDTQYF,TGCGCCAGCAGCTCGGGACTAGCGGGAACTAGCACAGATACGCAGTATTTT,.,TRBJ2-3,TRBV5-1,TRBD2
CASSPSWGNNIQYF,TGTGCCAGCTCACCGTCCTGGGGAAACAACATTCAGTACTTC,few,TRBJ2-4,TRBV18,.
CASSFRDQGRNEQFF,TGCGCCAGCAGCTTTAGGGACCAAGGGAGGAATGAGCAGTTCTTC,.,TRBJ2-1,TRBV4-3,.
CSARSGGEKLFF,TGCAGTGCTAGATCAGGGGGAGAAAAACTGTTTTTT,.,TRBJ1-4,TRBV20-1,TRBD1
CASAGPGSYEQYF,TGTGCCAGCGCGGGGCCGGGTTCCTACGAGCAGTACTTC,few,TRBJ2-7,TRBV12-3/TRBV12-4,.
CASSLARVTPLHF,TGTGCCAGCAGTTTAGCGAGGGTGACACCCCTCCACTTT,.,TRBJ1-6,TRBV12-3/TRBV12-4,.
CASSRSQGHENTIYF,TGTGCCAGCTCACGGTCGCAAGGACATGAAAACACCATATATTTT,.,TRBJ1-3,TRBV18,.
CASSLPSSLGRAETFF,TGTGCCAGCAGTTTACCCTCATCTCTTGGGAGGGCTGAAACTTTCTTT,.,TRBJ1-1,TRBV28,.
CASSWLGSGYNEQFF,TGTGCCAGCAGCTGGCTAGGCTCTGGCTACAATGAGCAGTTCTTC,.,TRBJ2-1,TRBV11-2,.
CSAKPPGLAVYEQYF,TGCAGTGCTAAGCCGCCGGGACTAGCGGTCTACGAGCAGTACTTC,many,TRBJ2-7,TRBV20-1,TRBD2
CASSRGRRRSGERFF,TGCGCCAGCAGCCGAGGTAGACGGAGGTCCGGGGAGCGGTTTTTT,.,TRBJ2-2,TRBV4-3,.
CSVEDTEVTKNIQYF,TGCAGCGTTGAAGATACGGAAGTAACCAAAAACATTCAGTACTTC,few,TRBJ2-4,TRBV29-1,.
CASSPPGQEYEQYF,TGTGCCAGCTCTCCACCGGGACAGGAGTACGAGCAGTACTTC,many,TRBJ2-7,TRBV18,TRBD1
CASSLSGTGVEKLFF,TGCGCCAGCAGCTTGTCAGGGACAGGAGTCGAAAAACTGTTTTTT,many,TRBJ1-4,TRBV5-1,TRBD1
CGVWGGYGYTF,TGTGGCGTGTGGGGCGGCTATGGCTACACCTTC,.,TRBJ1-2,TRBV6-1,.
CAGRGQLMNKQYF,TGTGCCGGGAGGGGGCAGCTTATGAACAAGCAGTACTTC,few,TRBJ2-7,TRBV2,.
CASSPSGAGVVETQYF,TGTGCCAGCTCACCCTCTGGAGCGGGAGTGGTAGAGACCCAGTACTTC,.,TRBJ2-5,TRBV18,TRBD2
CASSLVRDRACTEAFF,TGTGCCAGCAGCTTGGTCCGGGACAGGGCTTGCACTGAAGCTTTCTTT,.,TRBJ1-1,TRBV5-5,TRBD1
CASGGGEEKLFF,TGTGCCAGCGGTGGAGGGGAAGAAAAACTGTTTTTT,.,TRBJ1-4,TRBV7-9,.
CAGSWTSGRPPYF,TGTGCCGGCAGCTGGACTAGCGGGAGACCTCCGTACTTC,.,TRBJ2-7,TRBV5-5,TRBD2
CASSEYSTPYEQYF,TGTGCCAGCAGTGAATATTCCACCCCCTACGAGCAGTACTTC,few,TRBJ2-7,TRBV25-1,.
CASSPDLGYGYTF,TGTGCCAGCAGCCCGGACCTAGGCTATGGCTACACCTTC,few,TRBJ1-2,TRBV11-2,.
CASSLTRQPTEAFF,TGTGCCAGCAGTTTAACCCGACAGCCCACTGAAGCTTTCTTT,.,TRBJ1-1,TRBV12-3/TRBV12-4,.
CASSLGTSGTNEQFF,TGTGCCAGCAGCTTAGGGACTAGCGGCACCAATGAGCAGTTCTTC,few,TRBJ2-1,TRBV11-3,TRBD2
CASSLVSGGYNEQFF,TGCGCCAGCAGCTTGGTGTCAGGGGGATACAATGAGCAGTTCTTC,many,TRBJ2-1,TRBV5-1,TRBD1
CASSQGVPWRGTEAFF,TGTGCCAGCAGCCAAGGTGTCCCCTGGAGGGGCACTGAAGCTTTCTTT,.,TRBJ1-1,TRBV3-1,.
CATSRKGSYNEQFF,TGTGCCACCAGCAGGAAAGGGAGTTACAATGAGCAGTTCTTC,.,TRBJ2-1,TRBV15,.